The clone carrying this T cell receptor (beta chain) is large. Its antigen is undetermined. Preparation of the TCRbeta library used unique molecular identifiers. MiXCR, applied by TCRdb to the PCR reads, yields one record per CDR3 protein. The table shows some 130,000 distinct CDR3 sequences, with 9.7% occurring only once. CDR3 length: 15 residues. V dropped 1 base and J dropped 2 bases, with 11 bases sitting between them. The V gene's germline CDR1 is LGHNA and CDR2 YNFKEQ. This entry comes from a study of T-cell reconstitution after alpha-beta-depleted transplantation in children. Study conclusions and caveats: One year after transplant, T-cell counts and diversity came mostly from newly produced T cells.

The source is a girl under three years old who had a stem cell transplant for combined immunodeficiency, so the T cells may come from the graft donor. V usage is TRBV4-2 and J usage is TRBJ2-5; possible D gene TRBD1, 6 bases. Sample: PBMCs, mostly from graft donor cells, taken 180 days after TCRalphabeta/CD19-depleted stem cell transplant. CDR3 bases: TGTGCCAGCAGCCAAGGCAGGGGTCTTCAAGAGACCCAGTACTTC. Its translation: CASSQGRGLQETQYF.